This T cell receptor beta chain was profiled in a study of a mutant IDH1 vaccine in newly diagnosed glioma (dated by TCRdb to 2020 to 2023). In terms of the full investigation: Of the roughly 30 treated patients, 62.5% were male and 37.5% were female, and a mean age of 40.4 years was recorded. Before enrollment, patients had received standard therapy of radiotherapy alone, temozolomide alone, or radiochemotherapy with temozolomide; most received the combination. Six visits were used for peripheral blood collection: V03 (baseline), V05, V07, V10, V12 and V13. Longitudinal TCRB deep sequencing was performed for about two dozen treated patients wherever samples were available for exploratory analyses. General conclusions and limits of the study: According to the authors, sample limitations meant that analyses of patient blood samples could not be reproduced. Immune responses induced by the vaccine were seen in roughly 95% of patients across multiple MHC alleles. Availability determined which PBMC samples were chosen for TCRB deep sequencing. No apparent relationship was observed between pseudoprogression and alterations in the top peripheral T cell clonotypes detected by TCRB sequencing.

In the case of this clone: It has no known antigen specificity. The sample holds no much larger clone one base away, and base qualities are not on file.

CDR1 and CDR2, per the germline V gene, are MNHEY and SVGAGI. Including cysteine and phenylalanine, the CDR3 has 13 amino acids. Only the CDR3 region is kept as DNA, spanning 39 bases read in frame from base 1. V is reduced by 6 bases and J by 2 bases, leaving a spacing of 11 bases between them. Library construction relied on the immunoSEQ multiplex PCR assay. Rearranged TCR beta chain sequences were amplified using the hsTCRB Kit according to the manufacturer's protocol. An Illumina MiSeq was used to sequence the TCRB libraries. The authors' analysis ran thus. The proprietary platform of the kit vendor was used for demultiplexing, trimming and gene mapping. TCRdb carries this immuneACCESS record with in-frame sequences only. Its versions omit some clonotypes, under half of them owing to an unresolved V gene in the studies checked, with the rest unexplained. The V and J calls and clone size come from that table; D and trimming were worked out from the DNA. Recorded for this sample are about 88,000 clones; roughly 82% of them occurred a single time. The top ten clones comprise 5.3% of the sample.

What the time point label conveys for this sample: baseline, week 1 (first vaccination visit). The meaning of the sample's treatment or condition label: pre-vaccination baseline after standard-of-care therapy. The donors had newly diagnosed IDH1-mutant astrocytomas of WHO grade 3 or 4 that showed loss of nuclear ATRX. The samples were drawn from NOA16, a multicentre, single-arm, open-label phase I trial in Germany that tested a mutant IDH1 peptide vaccine in humans for the first time. Blood drawn at visit V03 was used as the baseline sample for immunogenicity testing. The DNeasy Blood and Tissue Kit was used to extract genomic DNA from EDTA blood for TCRB sequencing.

The sequencing here drew on PBMCs, taken from a glioma patient treated with radiotherapy, temozolomide or both. This chain joins TRBV6-5 to TRBJ2-7; a confident D gene designation cannot be given. The sequence was collected from a man between 40 and 49 years old with glioma. Some clones in this sample may be carry-over from other donors' samples. The CDR3 here reads CASSASYPYEQYF. The nucleotide sequence is given as TGTGCCAGCAGCGCCTCGTACCCCTACGAGCAGTACTTC.